This T cell receptor (beta chain) was found in a study of OX40 agonist ivuxolimab in advanced cancers. Study-level information: An anti-OX40 (CD134) antibody with agonistic activity, ivuxolimab, was administered to patients. Three dose-escalation patients had partial responses: one with hepatocellular carcinoma and two with cutaneous melanoma.

Method: immunoSEQ multiplex PCR; TCRdb's copy keeps in-frame clones and lacks some. Altogether over 65,000 clones are present, around 79% being singletons, with the ten largest covering 5.5%. The receptor comes from an adult with an advanced solid tumor such as melanoma, head and neck, liver or kidney cancer. The sequences come from CD4+ or CD8+ T cells sorted from blood, collected in a trial of the OX40 agonist ivuxolimab.

Here the CDR3 reads CASSVASGRASGQFF. The DNA of the CDR3 is TGTGCCAGCAGCGTCGCTAGCGGGAGGGCCAGTGGGCAGTTCTTC. The rearrangement links TRBV7-2 to TRBJ2-1, with TRBD2 matching over 12 bases. Germline values: CDR1 SGHTA, CDR2 FQGNSA. Trimming cost V 5 bases and J 12 bases; bases outside gene matches: 11. The CDR3 length is 15 residues. Based on the CDR3 plus reference TRBV7-2 and TRBJ2-1, the full variable domain is GAGVSQSPSNKVTEKGKDVELRCDPISGHTALYWYRQSLGQGLEFLIYFQGNSAPDKSGLPSDRFSAERTGGSVSTLTIQRTQQEDSAVYLCASSVASGRASGQFFGPGTRLTVL.